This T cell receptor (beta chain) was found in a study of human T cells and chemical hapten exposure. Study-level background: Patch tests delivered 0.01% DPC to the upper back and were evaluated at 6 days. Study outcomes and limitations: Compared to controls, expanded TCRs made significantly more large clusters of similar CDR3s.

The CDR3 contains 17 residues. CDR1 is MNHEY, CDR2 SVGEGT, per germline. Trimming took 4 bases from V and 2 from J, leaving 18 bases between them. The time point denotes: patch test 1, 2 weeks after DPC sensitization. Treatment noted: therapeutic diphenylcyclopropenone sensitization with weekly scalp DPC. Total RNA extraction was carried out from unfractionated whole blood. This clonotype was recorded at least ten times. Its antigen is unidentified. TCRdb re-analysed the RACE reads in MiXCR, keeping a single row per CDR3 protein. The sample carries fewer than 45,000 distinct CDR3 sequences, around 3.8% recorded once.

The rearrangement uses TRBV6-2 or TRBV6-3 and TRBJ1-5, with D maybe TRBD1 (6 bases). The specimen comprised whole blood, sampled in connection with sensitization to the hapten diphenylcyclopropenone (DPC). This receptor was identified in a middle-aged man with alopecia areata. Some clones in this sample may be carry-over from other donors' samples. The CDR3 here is CASSSSFGGLGNQPQHF. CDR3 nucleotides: TGTGCCAGCAGTTCCTCGTTTGGGGGGCTGGGCAATCAGCCCCAGCATTTT.